These 18 T cell receptor beta chains came from one sample sequenced in a study of OX40 agonist ivuxolimab in advanced cancers. Some clones are missing from TCRdb's copy, which holds only in-frame ones; the method was immunoSEQ multiplex PCR. Among roughly 43,000 clones, around 88% were seen once, and the ten largest hold under 40%. This sample comprised CD4+ or CD8+ T cells sorted from blood, obtained in a trial of the OX40 agonist ivuxolimab. The receptors stem from an adult with an advanced solid tumor such as melanoma, head and neck, liver or kidney cancer.

This sequence joins TRBV19 and TRBJ1-5; 7 bases fit TRBD1. This CDR3 is 16 amino acids long. J was trimmed by 2 bases and V by 3 bases; bases with no gene match: 7. Germline-derived CDR1 and CDR2 are LNHDA and SQIVND (reference sequence). The CDR3 here is CASSMNRDRGNQPQHF. The CDR3, as DNA: TGTGCCAGTAGTATGAACCGTGACAGGGGCAATCAGCCCCAGCATTTT.

V gene TRBV10-3 combines with J gene TRBJ1-1; D is undetermined. V dropped 3 bases and J dropped 0 bases, with 2 bases sitting between them. The CDR3 sequence is 12 residues long. Germline CDR1 reads ENHRY; CDR2 reads SYGVKD. The CDR3, as DNA: TGTGCCATCAGTGACATGAACACTGAAGCTTTCTTT. Amino acid sequence: CAISDMNTEAFF.

This sequence joins TRBV21-1 and TRBJ2-1; TRBD1 was called by the table and not checked on the DNA. TRBV21-1 is a listed pseudogene. This CDR3 comprises 20 residues. CDR3: CASRKTGLDRGNVPYNEQFF. The CDR3 coding sequence is TGTGCCAGCAGAAAAACGGGGCTAGACAGGGGAAATGTCCCCTACAATGAGCAGTTCTTC.

This chain uses TRBV21-1 with TRBJ2-2; the D segment call TRBD1 is taken from the table without a DNA check. TRBV21-1 is a documented pseudogene. The CDR3 runs 19 residues. This CDR3 reads CASSNRHGRDITNTGELFF. Written as DNA, the CDR3 is TGTGCCAGCAGCAATCGGCACGGTCGGGACATAACGAACACCGGGGAGCTGTTTTTT.

This sequence joins TRBV10-1 and TRBJ2-7; 7 nucleotides match TRBD1. V dropped 5 bases and J dropped 6; count of bases not matched to a gene: 7. Germline CDR1 is WNHNN and CDR2 is SYGVQD (reference sequence). There are 13 residues in the CDR3. As DNA, the CDR3 is TGCGCCAGCAGTTCCGACAGGGCAGGCGAGCAGTACTTC. Protein sequence: CASSSDRAGEQYF.

This chain joins TRBV28 and TRBJ2-1; no definite D call. The V and J ends lost 6 bases and 14 bases respectively, with 17 bases between them. CDR1 is MDHEN, CDR2 SYDVKM, per germline. The CDR3 is 12 residues long. For the CDR3, the DNA is TGTGCCAGCAGAACTACCAAGGAGCGAGAGTTCTTC. Protein: CASRTTKEREFF. Full variable domain (missing parts from reference TRBV28 and TRBJ2-1): DVKVTQSSRYLVKRTGEKVFLECVQDMDHENMFWYRQDPGLGLRLIYFSYDVKMKEKGDIPEGYSVSREKKERFSLILESASTNQTSMYLCASRTTKEREFFGPGTRLTVL.

The rearrangement joins TRBV19 to TRBJ2-1, with TRBD2 matching over 7 bases. CDR1 is LNHDA and CDR2 is SQIVND in the germline V gene (reference sequence). V lost 0 bases to trimming and J lost 3 bases; unmatched junction nucleotides: 8. The CDR3 loop spans 17 amino acids. CDR3 nucleotides: TGTGCCAGTAGTATAGATAGTCAAAGCGGGAACTACAATGAGCAGTTCTTC. Residues: CASSIDSQSGNYNEQFF.

V and J are TRBV19 and TRBJ2-1; TRBD1 or TRBD2 may be the D gene (5 bases each). The CDR3 is made up of 12 amino acids. In germline, CDR1 is LNHDA, CDR2 SQIVND (reference sequence). Trimming took 5 bases from V and 15 from J, leaving 17 bases between them. CDR3 nucleotide sequence: TGTGCCAGTAGTTTCACCTCCGGGACGTTGTTCTTC. This encodes CASSFTSGTLFF. Full variable domain (rest looked up from reference TRBV19 and TRBJ2-1): DGGITQSPKYLFRKEGQNVTLSCEQNLNHDAMYWYRQDPGQGLRLIYYSQIVNDFQKGDIAEGYSVSREKKESFPLTVTSAQKNPTAFYLCASSFTSGTLFFGPGTRLTVL.

The chain has TRBV19 and TRBJ2-3, with 14 nucleotides matching TRBD2. This CDR3 is built from 14 residues. Looked up from germline, CDR1 is LNHDA and CDR2 is SQIVND (reference sequence). V lost 11 bases to trimming and J lost 7 bases; unmatched junction nucleotides: 8. In DNA form, the CDR3 reads TGTGCCGGAGGACTAGCGGGGGGCGATCATACGCAGTATTTT. Protein product: CAGGLAGGDHTQYF.

The chain carries TRBV30 and TRBJ2-7; unclear D gene. V was clipped by 4 bases and J by 0 bases, with 16 bases between them. Germline V gene sequence: CDR1 GTSNPN, CDR2 SVGIG (reference sequence). The CDR3 contains 15 residues. Here the CDR3 DNA reads TGTGCCTGGACCCCTACCCACCCGAGCTCCTACGAGCAGTACTTC. Its protein is CAWTPTHPSSYEQYF.

The rearrangement joins TRBV5-8 to TRBJ2-1, with D unresolved. Deletions cut 5 bases from V and 6 bases from J, with 12 bases between. The CDR3 runs 13 residues. Germline V lookup: CDR1 SGHTS, CDR2 YDEGEE. CDR3 residues: CASRTTTRNEQFF. DNA for the CDR3: TGTGCCAGCAGAACTACTACACGCAATGAGCAGTTCTTC.

The CDR3 region is CASSWTRGANYGYTF. Written as DNA, the CDR3 is TGCGCCAGCAGCTGGACCCGGGGAGCTAACTATGGCTACACCTTC. The chain carries TRBV5-1 and TRBJ1-2; D gene ambiguous. This CDR3 has 15 amino acids. Deletions cut 3 bases from V and 0 bases from J, with 12 bases between. Germline V CDR1 and CDR2: SGHRS, YFSETQ.

This clone was counted a single time. The CDR3 protein is CASSRTGSEQYF. The CDR3 nucleotides read TGTGCCAGCAGCCGAACAGGGAGCGAGCAGTACTTC. The gene calls are TRBV6-5 and TRBJ2-5; tentative D call: TRBD1 (6 bases). With the DNA end fitting TRBJ2-7 better, the J assignment may be wrong. CDR1 and CDR2 from the germline V gene are MNHEY and SVGAGI. The length of the CDR3 is 12 residues.

The chain is built from TRBV5-6 and TRBJ2-7; TRBD1 matches at 9 bases. The CDR3 is made up of 17 amino acids. The J segment lost 2 bases and the V segment lost 3 bases, leaving 12 bases of the junction unmatched. Germline CDR1 and CDR2: SGHDT and YYEEEE. The CDR3 protein is CASSSTMDRGRTYEQYF. CDR3 in DNA: TGTGCCAGCAGCTCTACTATGGACAGGGGAAGGACCTACGAGCAGTACTTC.

The V gene is TRBV10-2, the J gene TRBJ2-3; perhaps TRBD1 as D (6 bases). Between the trimmed V and J ends, which lost 0 bases and 2 bases, there was a span of 12 bases. Germline loops: CDR1 WSHSY, CDR2 SAAADI. The CDR3 extends over 16 amino acids. CDR3 in amino acids: CASSESRGSSTDTQYF. The CDR3 coding sequence is TGCGCCAGCAGTGAGTCCAGGGGCTCGTCCACAGATACGCAGTATTTT.

The chain couples TRBV19 to TRBJ1-6, with D tentatively TRBD1 (6 bases). Germline V CDR1 and CDR2: LNHDA, SQIVND (reference sequence). This CDR3 contains 14 residues. V was clipped by 6 bases and J by 9 bases, with 15 bases between them. The CDR3 protein is CASRRRQDGSPLHF. DNA of the CDR3: TGTGCCAGTAGAAGAAGACAGGATGGTTCACCCCTCCACTTT.

The chain couples TRBV9 to TRBJ2-3; D not certain. The CDR3 has 14 amino acids. Germline V gene lookup returns CDR1 SGDLS and CDR2 YYNGEE. Trimming left V 2 bases short and J 10 bases short, with 17 bases between. The CDR3 nucleotides read TGTGCCAGCAGCGTCGGACCACCTCAGGCTCCGCAGTATTTT. It encodes CASSVGPPQAPQYF. The full variable domain, its missing parts supplied by reference TRBV9 and TRBJ2-3, is DSGVTQTPKHLITATGQRVTLRCSPRSGDLSVYWYQQSLDQGLQFLIQYYNGEERAKGNILERFSAQQFPDLHSELNLSSLELGDSALYFCASSVGPPQAPQYFGPGTRLTVL.

V and J are TRBV5-1 and TRBJ2-1, with D uncertain. Germline V gene sequence: CDR1 SGHRS, CDR2 YFSETQ. CDR3 length equals 11 residues. Trimming removed 0 bases at V and 8 bases at J, with 3 bases between. The CDR3, as DNA: TGCGCCAGCAGCTTGGGCCATGAGCAGTTCTTC. Its protein is CASSLGHEQFF. Full variable domain (missing parts from reference TRBV5-1 and TRBJ2-1): KAGVTQTPRYLIKTRGQQVTLSCSPISGHRSVSWYQQTPGQGLQFLFEYFSETQRNKGNFPGRFSGRQFSNSRSEMNVSTLELGDSALYLCASSLGHEQFFGPGTRLTVL.